This T cell receptor (beta chain) originates from a study of T cell responses to AZD1222 COVID-19 vaccine. Remarks on this clone: Its antigen is currently unknown.

The CDR3 spans 13 residues. The germline CDR1 and CDR2 sequences are SEHNR and FQNEAQ (reference sequence). V dropped 1 base and J dropped 2 bases, with 3 bases sitting between them. Pooling of second doses given at about 4 or about 12 weeks was done. Study results and caveats: Spike-specific TCR breadth rose after two AZD1222 doses, and depth rose as well.

The assay was immunoSEQ multiplex PCR, and TCRdb's table has in-frame clones only and misses some. This table holds 150,000 or so clones, nearly 95% found once. This sample comprised peripheral blood, obtained 28 days after the second AZD1222 dose. This TCR came from an adult who received the AZD1222 COVID-19 vaccine. The chain combines TRBV7-9 with TRBJ1-5, with unresolved D. For the CDR3, the DNA is TGTGCCAGCAGCTTAGTTGGCAATCAGCCCCAGCATTTT. Translation gives CASSLVGNQPQHF. Together with reference TRBV7-9 and TRBJ1-5, the CDR3 gives the full variable domain: DTGVSQNPRHKITKRGQNVTFRCDPISEHNRLYWYRQTLGQGPEFLTYFQNEAQLEKSRLLSDRFSAERPKGSFSTLEIQRTEQGDSAMYLCASSLVGNQPQHFGDGTRLSIL.